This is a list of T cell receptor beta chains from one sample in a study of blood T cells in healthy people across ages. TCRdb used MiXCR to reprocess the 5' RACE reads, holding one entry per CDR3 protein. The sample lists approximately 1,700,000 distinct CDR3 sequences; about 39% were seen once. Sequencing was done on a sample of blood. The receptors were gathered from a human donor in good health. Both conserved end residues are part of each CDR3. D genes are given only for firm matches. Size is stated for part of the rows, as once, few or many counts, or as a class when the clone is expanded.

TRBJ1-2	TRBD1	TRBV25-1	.	CASTQPGQGNGYTF	TGTGCCAGCACCCAGCCGGGACAGGGGAACGGCTACACCTTC
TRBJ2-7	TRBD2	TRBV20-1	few	CSARNPLVAGASSYEQYF	TGCAGTGCTAGAAACCCTCTGGTAGCGGGGGCGAGCTCCTACGAGCAGTACTTC
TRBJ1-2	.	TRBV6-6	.	CASTFQPGLNYGYTF	TGTGCCAGCACCTTTCAACCGGGACTCAACTATGGCTACACCTTC
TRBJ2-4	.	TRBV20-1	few	CSARVVGIQYF	TGCAGTGCTAGGGTAGTCGGCATTCAGTACTTC
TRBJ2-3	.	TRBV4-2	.	CASSQARGEDTQYF	TGTGCCAGCAGCCAAGCAAGGGGCGAAGATACGCAGTATTTT
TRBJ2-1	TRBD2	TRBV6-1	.	CASSEVRGLAGGSYNEQFF	TGTGCCAGCAGTGAAGTGCGGGGACTAGCGGGGGGGTCCTACAATGAGCAGTTCTTC
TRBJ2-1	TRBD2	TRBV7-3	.	CASSLRGGGAIRSYNEQFF	TGTGCCAGCAGCTTACGGGGCGGGGGGGCCATCAGGTCCTACAATGAGCAGTTCTTC
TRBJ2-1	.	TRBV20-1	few	CSARTGETYNEQFF	TGCAGTGCTAGAACGGGGGAGACCTACAATGAGCAGTTCTTC
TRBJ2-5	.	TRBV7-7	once	CAGSQGFQETQYF	TGTGCCGGCAGCCAGGGATTCCAAGAGACCCAGTACTTC
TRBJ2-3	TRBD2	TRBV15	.	CATSRGLAGGNTQYF	TGTGCCACCAGCAGAGGACTAGCGGGGGGTAATACGCAGTATTTT
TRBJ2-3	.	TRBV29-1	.	CSVGSGLSTDTQYF	TGCAGCGTTGGGTCGGGACTCAGCACAGATACGCAGTATTTT
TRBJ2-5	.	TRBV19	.	CASSDTPRTATQYF	TGTGCCAGTAGTGATACACCCAGGACGGCTACCCAGTACTTC
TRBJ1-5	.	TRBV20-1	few	CSASAGMGSQPQHF	TGCAGTGCTAGCGCAGGGATGGGTAGTCAGCCCCAGCATTTT
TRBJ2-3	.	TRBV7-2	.	CASSLHLAADTQYF	TGTGCCAGCAGCTTACATCTCGCTGCAGATACGCAGTATTTT
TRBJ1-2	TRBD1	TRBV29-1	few	CSVEGTPDREYGYTF	TGCAGCGTTGAAGGAACTCCGGACAGGGAGTATGGCTACACCTTC
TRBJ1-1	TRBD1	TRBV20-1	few	CSATRDRAEDTEAFF	TGCAGTGCTACCCGGGACAGGGCGGAGGACACTGAAGCTTTCTTT
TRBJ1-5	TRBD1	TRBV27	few	CASKSSGGAGNQPQHF	TGTGCCAGCAAATCCTCAGGGGGCGCGGGCAATCAGCCCCAGCATTTT
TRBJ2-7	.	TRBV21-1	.	CASSKALGHEQYF	TGTGCCAGCAGCAAAGCGCTGGGCCACGAGCAGTACTTC
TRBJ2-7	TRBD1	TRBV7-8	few	CASSLDRSFTYEQYF	TGTGCCAGCAGCTTGGACAGGAGCTTTACCTACGAGCAGTACTTC
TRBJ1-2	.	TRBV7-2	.	CASSLRSGDYGYTF	TGTGCCAGCAGCTTACGCAGCGGTGACTATGGCTACACCTTC
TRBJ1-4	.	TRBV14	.	CASSQVGRAYNEKLFF	TGTGCCAGCAGCCAAGTGGGCAGGGCCTATAATGAAAAACTGTTTTTT
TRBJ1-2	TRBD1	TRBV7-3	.	CASSLQGEVGGYTF	TGTGCCAGCAGCCTACAGGGGGAGGTCGGTGGCTACACCTTC
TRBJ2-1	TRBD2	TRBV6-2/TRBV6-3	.	CASSYPAGGYNEQFF	TGTGCCAGCAGTTACCCGGCGGGGGGATACAATGAGCAGTTCTTC
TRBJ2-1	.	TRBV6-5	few	CASSSNVGKQFF	TGTGCCAGCAGTTCGAACGTGGGGAAGCAGTTCTTC
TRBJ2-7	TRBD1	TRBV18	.	CASRGQGSDEQYF	TGTGCCAGCAGGGGACAGGGGAGCGACGAGCAGTACTTC
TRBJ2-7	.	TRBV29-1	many	CSVVRGYEQYF	TGCAGCGTTGTCAGGGGCTACGAGCAGTACTTC
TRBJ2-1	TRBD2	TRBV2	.	CASSEVLIAGGGNEQFF	TGTGCCAGCAGTGAAGTTTTAATAGCGGGGGGGGGCAATGAGCAGTTCTTC
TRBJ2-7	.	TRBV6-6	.	CASSYWQRSSYEQYF	TGTGCCAGCAGTTACTGGCAGCGGAGCTCCTACGAGCAGTACTTC
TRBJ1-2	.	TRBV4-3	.	CASSPERGGYGYTF	TGCGCCAGCAGCCCCGAGAGGGGAGGGTATGGCTACACCTTC
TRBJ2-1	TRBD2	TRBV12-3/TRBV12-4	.	CASTLGAGGHNEQFF	TGTGCCAGCACCCTGGGAGCGGGGGGGCACAATGAGCAGTTCTTC
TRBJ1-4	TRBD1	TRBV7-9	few	CASSLMPGGQLDEKLFF	TGTGCCAGCAGCCTAATGCCAGGGGGGCAGCTAGATGAAAAACTGTTTTTT